This T cell receptor (beta chain) was identified during a study of T-cell reconstitution after alpha-beta-depleted transplantation in children. The CDR3 contains 13 residues. V trimming: 5 bases; J trimming: 3 bases; junction bases outside the gene matches: 3. Germline V gene data show CDR1 as SGHNT and CDR2 as YYREEE (reference sequence). The authors prepared the TCRbeta library with unique molecular identifiers. In TCRdb, the PCR reads were re-called with MiXCR into one record per CDR3 protein. The repertoire holds about 870,000 distinct CDR3 sequences, roughly 16% seen once, with approximately 5% in the top ten. This clonotype was seen more than once but under ten times. Its target is not known. General study results and limits: Several hundred expanded graft clones reportedly supplied alpha-beta T cells about two months after transplant. From newly produced T cells came most of the T-cell counts and diversity one year after transplant. Some patients' high day-60 TCRbeta diversity was attributed to recipient cells surviving conditioning.

The starting material was PBMCs, mostly from graft donor cells, obtained 360 days after TCRalphabeta/CD19-depleted stem cell transplant. The receptor comes from a male patient younger than 18 who had a stem cell transplant for acute lymphoblastic leukemia, so the T cells may come from the graft donor. The chain uses TRBV5-4 and TRBJ1-2; 8 bases match TRBD1. The CDR3: CASRQTGDYGYTF. The CDR3 nucleotides read TGTGCCAGCAGGCAGACAGGGGACTATGGCTACACCTTC.